This TCR beta chain was retrieved from a study of tumor-infiltrating lymphocytes in localized non-small cell lung cancer. Only in-frame clones appear in the TCRdb table, and some are missing; sequencing was by immunoSEQ multiplex PCR. The profile shows 10,000 to 15,000 clones, 66% of them singletons. On this clone itself: Its cognate antigen is unknown. At one end the junction does not follow the germline gene, possibly because of a read error.

Whole-study findings and limits: Immunotypes IM1 and IM2 had similar TCR-derived T-cell fractions. Tumors had more T cell infiltration than uninvolved lung, per TCRbeta sequencing and CD3 counts. TCR sequencing covered a subset of patients with enough tissue. Tumor T-cell fraction was not associated with recurrence-free survival.

The material sequenced was lung tumor tissue. The sequence came from a human donor with non-small cell lung cancer.

Here the CDR3 reads CASSSTLTGELFF. CDR3 in DNA: TGTGCTAGCAGCTCGACGCTTACCGGGGAGCTGTTTTTT. The rearrangement joins TRBV7-7 to TRBJ2-2; unclear D gene. Germline-derived CDR1 and CDR2 are SSHAT and FNYEAQ (reference sequence). There are 13 residues in the CDR3.